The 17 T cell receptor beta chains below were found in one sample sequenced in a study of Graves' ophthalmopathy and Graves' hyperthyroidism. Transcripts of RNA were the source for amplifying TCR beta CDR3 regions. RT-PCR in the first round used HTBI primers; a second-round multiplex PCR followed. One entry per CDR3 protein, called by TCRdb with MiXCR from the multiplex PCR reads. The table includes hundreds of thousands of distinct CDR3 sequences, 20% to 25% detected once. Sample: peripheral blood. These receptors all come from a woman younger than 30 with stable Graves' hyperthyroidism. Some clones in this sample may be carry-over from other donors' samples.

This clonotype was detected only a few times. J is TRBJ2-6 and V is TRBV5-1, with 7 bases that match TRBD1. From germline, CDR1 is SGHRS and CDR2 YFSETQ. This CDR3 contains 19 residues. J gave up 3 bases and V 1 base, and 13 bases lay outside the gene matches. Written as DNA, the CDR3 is TGCGCCAGCAGCTTGCGGGGCACAGGGGTCATCCGTGGGGCCAACGTCCTGACTTTC. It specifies CASSLRGTGVIRGANVLTF.

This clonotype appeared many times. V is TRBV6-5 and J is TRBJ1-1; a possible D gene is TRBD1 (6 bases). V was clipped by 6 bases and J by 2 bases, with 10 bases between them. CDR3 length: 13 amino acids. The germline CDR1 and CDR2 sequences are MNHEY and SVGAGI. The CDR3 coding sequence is TGTGCCAGCAGGTGGACAGTAAACACTGAAGCTTTCTTT. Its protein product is CASRWTVNTEAFF.

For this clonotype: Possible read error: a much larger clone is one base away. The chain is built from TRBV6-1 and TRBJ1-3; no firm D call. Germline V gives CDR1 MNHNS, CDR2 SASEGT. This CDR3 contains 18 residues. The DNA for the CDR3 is TGTGCCAGCAGTGAAGGTGGCGGCCACTTAAACTCTCGAAACACCATATATTTT. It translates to CASSEGGGHLNSRNTIYF.

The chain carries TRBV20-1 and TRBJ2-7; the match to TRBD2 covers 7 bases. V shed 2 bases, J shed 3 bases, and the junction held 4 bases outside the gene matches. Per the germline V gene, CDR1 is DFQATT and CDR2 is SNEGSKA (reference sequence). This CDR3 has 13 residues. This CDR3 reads CSARRDYRYEQYF. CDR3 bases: TGCAGTGCTAGAAGGGACTACCGCTACGAGCAGTACTTC.

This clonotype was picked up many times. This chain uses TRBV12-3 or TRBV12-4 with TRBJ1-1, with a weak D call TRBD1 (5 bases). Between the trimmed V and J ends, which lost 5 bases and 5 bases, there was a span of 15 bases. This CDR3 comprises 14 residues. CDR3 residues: CASSPGGGSTEAFF. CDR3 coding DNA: TGTGCCAGCAGTCCCGGCGGGGGTAGTACTGAAGCTTTCTTT.

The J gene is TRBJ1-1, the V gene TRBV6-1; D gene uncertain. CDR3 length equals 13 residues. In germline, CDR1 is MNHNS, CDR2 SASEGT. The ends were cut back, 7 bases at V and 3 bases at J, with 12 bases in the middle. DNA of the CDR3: TGTGCCAGCACGACGGGAGGCTACACTGAAGCTTTCTTT. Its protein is CASTTGGYTEAFF.

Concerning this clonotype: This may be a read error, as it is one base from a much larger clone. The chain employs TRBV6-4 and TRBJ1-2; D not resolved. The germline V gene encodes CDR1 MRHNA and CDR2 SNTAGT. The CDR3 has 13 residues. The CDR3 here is CASYGRVNYGYSF. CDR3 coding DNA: TGTGCCAGCTATGGAAGAGTAAACTATGGCTACAGCTTC.

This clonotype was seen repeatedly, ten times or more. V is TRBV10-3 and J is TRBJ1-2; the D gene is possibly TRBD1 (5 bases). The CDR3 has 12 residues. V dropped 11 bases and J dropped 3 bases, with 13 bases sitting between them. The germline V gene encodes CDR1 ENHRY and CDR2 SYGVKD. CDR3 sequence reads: CAAFMGDYGYTF. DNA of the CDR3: TGTGCCGCCTTCATGGGGGACTATGGCTACACCTTC.

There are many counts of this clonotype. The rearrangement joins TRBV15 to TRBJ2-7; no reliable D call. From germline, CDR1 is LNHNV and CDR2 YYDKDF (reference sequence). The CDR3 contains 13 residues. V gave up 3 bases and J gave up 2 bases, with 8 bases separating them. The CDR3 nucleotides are TGTGCCACCAGCAGTCGGCCTACCTACGAGCAGTACTTC. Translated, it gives CATSSRPTYEQYF.

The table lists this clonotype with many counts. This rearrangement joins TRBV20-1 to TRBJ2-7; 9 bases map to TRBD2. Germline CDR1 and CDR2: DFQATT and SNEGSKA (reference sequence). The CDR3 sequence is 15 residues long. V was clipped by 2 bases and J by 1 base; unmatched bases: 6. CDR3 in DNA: TGCAGTGCTAGACCGCGGGGGGGCGTTTCCTACGAGCAGTACTTC. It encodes CSARPRGGVSYEQYF.

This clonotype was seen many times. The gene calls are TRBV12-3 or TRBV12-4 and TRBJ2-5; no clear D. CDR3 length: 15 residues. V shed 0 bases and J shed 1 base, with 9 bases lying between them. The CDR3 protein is CASSLAQELQETQYF. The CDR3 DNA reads TGTGCCAGCAGTTTAGCGCAAGAGCTCCAAGAGACCCAGTACTTC.

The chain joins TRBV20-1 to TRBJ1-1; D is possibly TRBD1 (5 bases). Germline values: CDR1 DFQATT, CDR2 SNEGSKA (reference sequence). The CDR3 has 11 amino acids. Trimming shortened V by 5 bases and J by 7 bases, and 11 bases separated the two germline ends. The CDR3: CSADGGDEAFF. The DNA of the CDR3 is TGCAGTGCTGACGGGGGTGATGAAGCTTTCTTT.

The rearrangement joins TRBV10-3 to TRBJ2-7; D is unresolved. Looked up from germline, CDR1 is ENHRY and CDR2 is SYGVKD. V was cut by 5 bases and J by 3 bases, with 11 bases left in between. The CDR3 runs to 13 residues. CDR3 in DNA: TGTGCCATCAGTCCCCGTCTAAACTACGAGCAGTACTTC. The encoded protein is CAISPRLNYEQYF.

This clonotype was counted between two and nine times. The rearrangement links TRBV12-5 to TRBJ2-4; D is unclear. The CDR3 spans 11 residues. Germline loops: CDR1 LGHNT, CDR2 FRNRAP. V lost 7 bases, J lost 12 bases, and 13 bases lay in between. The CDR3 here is CASALGLSQYF. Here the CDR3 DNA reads TGTGCTAGTGCCTTGGGATTGTCTCAGTACTTC.

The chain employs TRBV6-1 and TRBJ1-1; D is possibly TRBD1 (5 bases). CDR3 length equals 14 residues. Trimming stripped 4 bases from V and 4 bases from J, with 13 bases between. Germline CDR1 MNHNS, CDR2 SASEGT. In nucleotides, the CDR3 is TGTGCCAGCAGTGCTAACAGGTGGGGCACTGAAGCTTTCTTT. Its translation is CASSANRWGTEAFF.

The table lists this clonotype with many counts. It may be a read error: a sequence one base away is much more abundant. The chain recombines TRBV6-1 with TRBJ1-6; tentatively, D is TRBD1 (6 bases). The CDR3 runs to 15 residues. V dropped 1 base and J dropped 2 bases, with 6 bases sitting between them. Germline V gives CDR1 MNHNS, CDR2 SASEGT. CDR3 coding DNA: TGTGCCAGCAGTGAAGGGACAGCCTATAATTCACCCCTCCACTTT. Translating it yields CASSEGTAYNSPLHF.

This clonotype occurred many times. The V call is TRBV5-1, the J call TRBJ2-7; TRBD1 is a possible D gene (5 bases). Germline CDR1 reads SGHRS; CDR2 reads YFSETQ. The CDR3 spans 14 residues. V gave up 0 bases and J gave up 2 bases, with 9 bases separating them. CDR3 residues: CASSLVQAAYEQYF. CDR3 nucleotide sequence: TGCGCCAGCAGCTTGGTACAGGCCGCCTACGAGCAGTACTTC.